The clone carrying this T cell receptor beta chain was seen a few times. Its matching antigen is unknown. The data belong to a study of response to subunit inactivated influenza vaccine. The study, taken as a whole, reports: There was a suggestion from the authors that each seasonal influenza vaccination recruits few new T cells.

TCRdb called the RT-PCR reads again in MiXCR, with one record for every CDR3 protein. The sample has 650,000 or so distinct CDR3 sequences, 11% to 15% seen once. The germline V and J ends were trimmed by 3 bases and 4 bases, with 12 bases remaining between them. The CDR3 has 13 residues. Per the germline V gene, CDR1 is DFQATT and CDR2 is SNEGSKA (reference sequence). This TCR derives from a man in his fifties who received an inactivated influenza vaccine. This rearrangement joins TRBV20-1 to TRBJ1-2, with D uncertain. Here the sequenced sample was PBMCs from blood, taken 14 days before vaccination. The chain's CDR3 is CSASYHLLYGYTF. In DNA form, the CDR3 reads TGCAGTGCTAGTTACCATCTCCTCTATGGCTACACCTTC.